This TCR beta chain was sequenced for a study of blood T cell dynamics during melanoma immunotherapy. The overall study: First-line therapy was either pembrolizumab or nivolumab with ipilimumab for metastatic melanoma.

Time point denoted: pre-treatment baseline. Immune-effector memory T cells were defined as CD3+ CD4- CD8+ CD45RA- CD45RO-high CD27- CCR7-. Samples come from before therapy and from week 3 after the first blockade cycle. Disease control meant complete response, partial response or stable disease at 12 weeks. The assay received all extracted DNA from sorted CD8+ subsets. Assay used: immunoSEQ multiplex PCR; TCRdb lists only in-frame clones, some missing. Of some 1,500 clones listed, roughly two thirds are singletons. In regard to this clone: What it binds is not known.

Overall study results and limits: Immune-effector CD8+ cells best matched cell-free DNA CDR3 sequences and were most clonal.

In germline, CDR1 is MDHEN, CDR2 SYDVKM. The CDR3 contains 12 residues. The chain carries TRBV28 and TRBJ2-5; D gene uncertain. The closer fit of TRBJ2-7 to the DNA end suggests the J call may be wrong. This TCR was recovered from a human donor with melanoma. Sequencing used CD8+ T cells from blood, obtained from a patient treated with checkpoint blockade. The CDR3 sequence is CASSRWAAEQYF. The CDR3 DNA reads as TGTGCCAGCAGTCGGTGGGCCGCCGAGCAGTACTTC.